Listed here are 27 T cell receptor beta chains from one sample, sequenced in a study of T cells in tuberculosis. Profiled with immunoSEQ multiplex PCR; TCRdb holds only in-frame clones, not every one. Here the sample spans tens of thousands of clones, around 92% being singletons. Sequenced sample: PBMCs. The receptors stem from a donor aged 5 to 30 with latent tuberculosis or without tuberculosis infection. Some clones in this sample may be carry-over from other donors' samples.

The chain carries TRBV6-1 and TRBJ1-2; TRBD1 matches 8 bases. The V and J ends lost 4 bases and 6 bases, in that order; junction bases with no gene match: 13. Germline CDR1 is MNHNS and CDR2 is SASEGT. There are 16 residues in the CDR3. DNA for the CDR3: TGTGCCAGCAGTGCAAGGGGACAGGCCCTTCGGGATGGCTACACCTTC. It encodes CASSARGQALRDGYTF.

The chain combines TRBV5-1 with TRBJ2-7, with 10 bases that match TRBD2. Germline V gene sequence: CDR1 SGHRS, CDR2 YFSETQ. This CDR3 comprises 15 residues. Germline trimming cut 4 bases from V and 2 bases from J; bases unmatched to any gene: 6. For the CDR3, the DNA is TGCGCCAGCAGCGGGAGCGGGGGGGCCGCCTACGAGCAGTACTTC. Its protein is CASSGSGGAAYEQYF.

The chain links TRBV2 to TRBJ2-7; the match to TRBD2 covers 15 bases. The germline V gene has CDR1 SNHLY and CDR2 FYNNEI. V was pared by 3 bases and J by 6 bases, with 9 bases of the junction left unmatched. There are 17 residues in the CDR3. The CDR3 here is CASSEGPRGLAGGEQYF. The CDR3 DNA is TGTGCCAGCAGTGAGGGTCCGCGGGGACTAGCGGGAGGCGAGCAGTACTTC.

This clone appeared a single time. The J gene is TRBJ2-7, the V gene TRBV5-6, with D maybe TRBD2 (6 bases). V gave up 0 bases and J gave up 2 bases, with 18 bases separating them. CDR3 length equals 17 residues. Germline lookup yields CDR1 SGHDT and CDR2 YYEEEE. For the CDR3, the DNA is TGTGCCAGCAGCTTGGCCGGGGACGGAGGGAAGGCCTACGAGCAGTACTTC. As protein: CASSLAGDGGKAYEQYF.

The chain couples TRBV2 to TRBJ2-3; 9 bases map to TRBD2. The V segment lost 2 bases and the J segment 4 bases; nucleotides outside the gene matches: 7. Per the germline V gene, CDR1 is SNHLY and CDR2 is FYNNEI. The CDR3 loop spans 16 amino acids. CDR3 nucleotide sequence: TGTGCCAGCAGTGAACTGACTAGCGGTCGAGCAGATACGCAGTATTTT. This sequence encodes CASSELTSGRADTQYF.

The chain joins TRBV19 to TRBJ2-7, with D perhaps matching TRBD1 (6 bases). Per germline, CDR1 LNHDA and CDR2 SQIVND (reference sequence). The V gene lost 7 bases and the J gene lost 3 bases, with 16 bases spanning the gap. The CDR3 has 14 amino acids. The CDR3 bases are TGTGCCAGTATTCGGTGTGACAGGCGCTACGAGCAGTACTTC. Its protein product is CASIRCDRRYEQYF.

The chain joins TRBV18 to TRBJ2-2; maybe TRBD1 (6 bases). CDR1 and CDR2 from the germline V gene are KGHSH and LQKENI. The CDR3 length is 14 residues. V lost 2 bases to trimming and J lost 4 bases, with 8 bases between them. CDR3 nucleotide sequence: TGTGCCAGCTCACCAAACAGGGTCACCGGGGAGCTGTTTTTT. This codes for CASSPNRVTGELFF.

The rearrangement links TRBV25-1 to TRBJ2-2, with TRBD1 matching 11 bases. The CDR3 has 15 amino acids. With 7 bases clipped from V and 4 bases from J, the junction kept 5 bases outside the gene matches. CDR1 is MGHDK and CDR2 is SYGVNS in the germline V gene. The CDR3 DNA is TGTGCCAGCACCTCGGACAGGGGGCTCACCGGGGAGCTGTTTTTT. It yields the protein CASTSDRGLTGELFF.

This chain uses TRBV5-6 with TRBJ1-2; 7 bases are a match to TRBD1. Per the germline V gene, CDR1 is SGHDT and CDR2 is YYEEEE. CDR3 length: 13 amino acids. The J segment lost 6 bases and the V segment lost 1 base, leaving 3 bases of the junction unmatched. The CDR3 DNA reads as TGTGCCAGCAGCTTGAACAGGGGTAATGGCTACACCTTC. Encoded protein: CASSLNRGNGYTF.

V and J are TRBV27 and TRBJ1-2; D is perhaps TRBD1 (6 bases). Trimming took off 0 bases at V and 4 bases at J, with 27 bases between the two ends. Looked up from germline, CDR1 is MNHEY and CDR2 is SMNVEV (reference sequence). This CDR3 has 20 residues. CDR3 nucleotides: TGTGCCAGCAGTTTATCGTGGCCGGTCGGATTCTCAGGGGAAGGCTATGGCTACACCTTC. It specifies CASSLSWPVGFSGEGYGYTF.

The CDR3 protein is CASSPPWPDTQYF. The CDR3 bases are TGTGCCAGCAGTCCCCCTTGGCCAGATACGCAGTATTTT. This chain uses TRBV28 with TRBJ2-3, with D uncertain. The V gene's germline CDR1 is MDHEN and CDR2 SYDVKM. The CDR3 covers 13 residues. Trimming stripped 5 bases from V and 4 bases from J, with 10 bases between.

J is TRBJ1-5 and V is TRBV6-1, with D perhaps matching TRBD1 (5 bases). Germline CDR1 MNHNS, CDR2 SASEGT. Trimming pared 8 bases from V and 6 bases from J, leaving 17 bases between. The CDR3 consists of 14 residues. The CDR3 DNA reads as TGTGCCAGCCGGGGGACCTTAGCAGGTCAGCCCCAGCATTTT. It encodes CASRGTLAGQPQHF.

This chain connects TRBV10-3 to TRBJ2-1; D may be TRBD2 (5 bases). This CDR3 spans 13 amino acids. Trimming removed 3 bases from V and 10 bases from J, with 13 bases in between. Germline loops: CDR1 ENHRY, CDR2 SYGVKD. CDR3 nucleotides: TGTGCCATCAGTGACTTAGCGAGTGGGGAGCAGTTCTTC. Its translation: CAISDLASGEQFF.

J is TRBJ1-1 and V is TRBV6-1; TRBD1 matches 9 bases. V lost 3 bases to trimming and J lost 12 bases; unmatched junction nucleotides: 20. Per germline, CDR1 MNHNS and CDR2 SASEGT. The CDR3 is 17 residues long. CDR3 loop: CASSDSGHSTGGRRSFF. The CDR3 nucleotides are TGTGCCAGCAGTGATAGTGGCCATTCTACAGGGGGCCGTAGGTCTTTCTTT.

This CDR3 reads CASNSQGAHGNEKLFF. CDR3 nucleotides: TGTGCCAGTAATTCTCAGGGGGCGCACGGTAATGAAAAACTGTTTTTT. The gene calls are TRBV19 and TRBJ1-4; TRBD1 aligns across 8 bases. This CDR3 is built from 16 residues. Trimming took 7 bases from V and 4 from J; bases not matched to a gene: 11. CDR1 is LNHDA and CDR2 is SQIVND in the germline V gene (reference sequence).

J is TRBJ1-6 and V is TRBV5-1; no definite D call. CDR1 and CDR2 (germline): SGHRS, YFSETQ. Deletions cut 0 bases from V and 10 bases from J, with 11 bases between. The CDR3 extends over 14 amino acids. The DNA of the CDR3 is TGCGCCAGCAGCTTGGATCCAGCGGGGTCACCCCTCCACTTT. The encoded protein is CASSLDPAGSPLHF.

J is TRBJ2-7 and V is TRBV28, with 7 bases that match TRBD1. This CDR3 has 15 amino acids. V gave up 7 bases and J gave up 2 bases; unmatched junction bases: 11. The V gene's germline CDR1 is MDHEN and CDR2 SYDVKM. The CDR3 protein is CASTREGGFPYEQYF. The CDR3 bases are TGTGCCAGCACCCGGGAAGGGGGCTTCCCCTACGAGCAGTACTTC.

V gene TRBV7-9 combines with J gene TRBJ2-7; 10 nucleotides agree with TRBD1. The length of the CDR3 is 15 residues. Losses at the gene ends were 5 bases for V and 2 bases for J; bases not matched to a gene: 6. Germline loops: CDR1 SEHNR, CDR2 FQNEAQ (reference sequence). CDR3 amino acids: CASSAWDRGPYEQYF. The CDR3 DNA follows: TGTGCCAGCAGCGCATGGGACAGGGGCCCCTACGAGCAGTACTTC. The whole variable domain, remainder taken from reference TRBV7-9 and TRBJ2-7, is DTGVSQNPRHKITKRGQNVTFRCDPISEHNRLYWYRQTLGQGPEFLTYFQNEAQLEKSRLLSDRFSAERPKGSFSTLEIQRTEQGDSAMYLCASSAWDRGPYEQYFGPGTRLTVT.

The V and J genes are TRBV7-9 and TRBJ1-2, with 7 bases that match TRBD1. The junction had 11 bases not matched to a gene; V was cut back by 4 bases and J by 3 bases. The CDR3 extends over 16 amino acids. Germline CDR1 reads SEHNR; CDR2 reads FQNEAQ (reference sequence). CDR3 loop: CASSSNTGDQDYGYTF. Here the CDR3 DNA reads TGTGCCAGCAGCTCCAATACAGGGGATCAGGACTATGGCTACACCTTC.

As DNA, the CDR3 is TGTGCCAGCAGCCAAGAAGGCGGGGGCATCACCTACGAGCAGTACTTC. Amino acid sequence: CASSQEGGGITYEQYF. The chain couples TRBV4-2 to TRBJ2-7, with D possibly TRBD2 on 7 matching bases. CDR1 LGHNA and CDR2 YNFKEQ come from the germline V gene. CDR3 length equals 16 residues. V was cut by 0 bases and J by 2 bases, with 14 bases left in between.

The chain employs TRBV10-3 and TRBJ2-7, with D tentatively TRBD1 (6 bases). The CDR3 extends over 17 amino acids. V was cut by 0 bases and J by 3 bases, with 18 bases left in between. The germline V gene has CDR1 ENHRY and CDR2 SYGVKD. The CDR3 is CAISESWDTRTGYEQYF. CDR3 DNA: TGTGCCATCAGTGAGTCGTGGGACACTAGGACTGGCTACGAGCAGTACTTC.

V gene TRBV25-1 combines with J gene TRBJ2-3; TRBD1 might be the D (5 bases). The CDR3 consists of 16 residues. The germline V and J ends were trimmed by 3 bases and 2 bases, with 15 bases remaining between them. The V gene's germline CDR1 is MGHDK and CDR2 SYGVNS. The CDR3 region is CASSESPAGNTDTQYF. The CDR3 nucleotides are TGTGCCAGCAGTGAGTCTCCGGCAGGGAACACAGATACGCAGTATTTT.

This chain uses TRBV11-2 with TRBJ2-3; possible D gene TRBD2, 6 bases. CDR3 size: 14 residues. The germline V gene has CDR1 SGHAT and CDR2 FQNNGV. Trimming removed 7 bases at V and 1 base at J, with 12 bases between. CDR3 DNA: TGTGCCAGCACCTTCGCTAGCGGCACAGATACGCAGTATTTT. Translated: CASTFASGTDTQYF.

The chain joins TRBV27 to TRBJ1-5; D is undetermined. The V end was cut by 3 bases, the J end by 2 bases, with 11 bases between. Germline V lookup: CDR1 MNHEY, CDR2 SMNVEV (reference sequence). This CDR3 comprises 15 residues. CDR3 nucleotide sequence: TGTGCCAGCAGTTTGCGGCAGAACGGCAATCAGCCCCAGCATTTT. It codes for CASSLRQNGNQPQHF.

This sequence joins TRBV29-1 and TRBJ2-1, with D possibly being TRBD2 (5 bases). The CDR3 loop spans 10 amino acids. V lost 6 bases and J lost 10, with 10 bases in between. Per germline, CDR1 SQVTM and CDR2 ANQGSEA. The CDR3 here is CSVRDGEQFF. In nucleotides, the CDR3 is TGCAGCGTCCGGGATGGGGAGCAGTTCTTC.

The rearrangement uses TRBV2 and TRBJ1-2; TRBD1 matches 7 bases. The CDR3 has 15 residues. Germline trimming cut 4 bases from V and 8 bases from J; bases unmatched to any gene: 13. Germline CDR1 and CDR2: SNHLY and FYNNEI. The CDR3 region has the DNA TGTGCCAGCAGTGTATCGGGACAGATCTCCGAAGGCTACACCTTC. It translates to CASSVSGQISEGYTF. Full variable domain (outside the CDR3, taken from reference TRBV2 and TRBJ1-2): EPEVTQTPSHQVTQMGQEVILRCVPISNHLYFYWYRQILGQKVEFLVSFYNNEISEKSEIFDDQFSVERPDGSNFTLKIRSTKLEDSAMYFCASSVSGQISEGYTFGSGTRLTVV.

The V call is TRBV7-8, the J call TRBJ2-3, with TRBD2 matching 10 bases. V trimming: 4 bases; J trimming: 3 bases; junction bases outside the gene matches: 4. The CDR3 is made up of 15 amino acids. The V gene's germline CDR1 is SGHVS and CDR2 FQNEAQ. The chain's CDR3 is CASSSSGSRTDTQYF. The CDR3 nucleotides read TGTGCCAGCAGCTCTAGCGGGAGTAGAACAGATACGCAGTATTTT.